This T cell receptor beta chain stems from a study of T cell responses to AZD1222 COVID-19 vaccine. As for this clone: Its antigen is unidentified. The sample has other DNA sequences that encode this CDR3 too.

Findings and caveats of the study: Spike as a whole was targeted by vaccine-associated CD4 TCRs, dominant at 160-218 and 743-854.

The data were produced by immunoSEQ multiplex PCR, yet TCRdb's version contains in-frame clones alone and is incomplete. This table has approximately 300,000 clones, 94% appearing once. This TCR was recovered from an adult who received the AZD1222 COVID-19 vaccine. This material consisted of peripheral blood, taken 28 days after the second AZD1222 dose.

CDR3 DNA: TGTGCCAGCAGCTTGGGGAGAGATACGCAGTATTTT. Amino acids: CASSLGRDTQYF. V is TRBV7-3 and J is TRBJ2-3; possibly TRBD2 for D (5 bases). The CDR3 has 12 residues. V lost 3 bases, J lost 5 bases, and 6 bases lay in between. The germline V gene has CDR1 SGHTA and CDR2 FQGTGA.